This T cell receptor (beta chain) was sequenced for a study of Ad26.COV2.S vaccination and SARS-CoV-2 variants. Treatment denoted: roughly 19 received Ad26.COV2.S at low or high dose, single or two shots; about five received placebo; per-sample allocation not given. The investigators took samples on day 63 after the first vaccine or placebo injection. The germline V gene has CDR1 SSHAT and CDR2 FNYEAQ (reference sequence). V shed 4 bases and J 7 bases; nucleotides not matched to a gene: 7. This CDR3 region has 15 residues. Using immunoSEQ multiplex PCR, the repertoire was profiled, and TCRdb retains in-frame clones only, with some absent. This repertoire shows fewer than 300,000 clones, around 87% found once; its top ten account for over 2.5%.

The sample was peripheral blood, taken in a trial of Ad26.COV2.S vaccine versus placebo. The rearrangement links TRBV7-7 to TRBJ2-2; the match to TRBD2 covers 9 bases. This TCR derives from a person aged 18-65 years who received the Ad26.COV2.S COVID-19 vaccine or a placebo. The CDR3 coding sequence is TGTGCCAGCAGCTCCCAGCTACTAGCGGGCGGGGAGCTGTTTTTT. Its translation: CASSSQLLAGGELFF.